These T cell receptor beta chains were read from a single sample in a study of OX40 agonist ivuxolimab in advanced cancers. Clones were read by immunoSEQ multiplex PCR, and TCRdb kept only the in-frame ones, dropping some. Of around 80,000 clones in the sample, roughly 87% were seen once. Sequencing used CD4+ or CD8+ T cells sorted from blood, obtained in a trial of the OX40 agonist ivuxolimab. These receptors all stem from an adult with an advanced solid tumor such as melanoma, head and neck, liver or kidney cancer. Each CDR3 is given with its conserved first and last residue. The D gene is left open where the match is weak. The size field is filled for only some rows; it gives once, few, many or a size class.

abundance	d_gene	v_gene	len	j_gene	CDR3nt	CDR3aa
.	TRBD1	TRBV2	17	TRBJ2-1	TGTGCCAGCAGTCAGGAAGGGGGCTCGAACTTATACAATGAGCAGTTCTTC	CASSQEGGSNLYNEQFF
.	.	TRBV7-2	13	TRBJ1-1	TGTGCCAGCAGGTCCGGGAGAAACACTGAAGCTTTCTTT	CASRSGRNTEAFF
.	TRBD1	TRBV5-6	15	TRBJ1-4	TGTGCCAGCAGGGGACAGTGGGCCCGTAATGAAAAACTGTTTTTT	CASRGQWARNEKLFF
.	TRBD1	TRBV29-1	13	TRBJ2-7	TGCAGCGTCCAGAACACAGGGGTCTACGAGCAGTACTTC	CSVQNTGVYEQYF
.	.	TRBV19	14	TRBJ2-7	TGTGCCAGTAGTATAGCGCAGGGAGGCTACGAGCAGTACTTC	CASSIAQGGYEQYF
.	.	TRBV10-3	18	TRBJ1-4	TGTGCCATCAGTGACAGCCTTGCAGGGAGAGCAACTAATGAAAAACTGTTTTTT	CAISDSLAGRATNEKLFF
.	.	TRBV6-5	13	TRBJ2-7	TGTGCCAGCAGCCCGGGACGTCGCTCGGAGCAGTACTTC	CASSPGRRSEQYF
.	TRBD1	TRBV9	17	TRBJ1-1	TGTGCCAGCAGCGAGGGGGCTTGGGGGATGGTGAACACTGAAGCTTTCTTT	CASSEGAWGMVNTEAFF
.	TRBD2	TRBV9	16	TRBJ2-3	TGTGCCAGCAGCTCCCGACTAGCGGGGGGCACAGATACGCAGTATTTT	CASSSRLAGGTDTQYF
once	TRBD2	TRBV4-2	17	TRBJ2-3	TGTGCCAGCAGCCAAGACCGGGCCCTAGCGGGGGGCGATACGCAGTATTTT	CASSQDRALAGGDTQYF
.	.	TRBV5-1	12	TRBJ1-1	TGCGCCAGCAGCTTGGAGGGCAGTGAAGCTTTCTTT	CASSLEGSEAFF
.	TRBD1	TRBV7-2	17	TRBJ1-5	TGTGCCAGCAGCTTAGCGCCGGGGGGACAGTCCGTTCAGCCCCAGCATTTT	CASSLAPGGQSVQPQHF
few	TRBD1	TRBV6-1	14	TRBJ1-5	TGTGCCAGCAGTGATGGACAGGGTCATCAGCCCCAGCATTTT	CASSDGQGHQPQHF
.	.	TRBV11-2	14	TRBJ2-7	TGTGCCAGCAGCTTGGACAGTGGGGTTTCCGAGCAGTACTTC	CASSLDSGVSEQYF
few	TRBD1	TRBV18	16	TRBJ1-5	TGTGCCAGCTCTCCTGGACAGGGCCATAGCAATCAGCCCCAGCATTTT	CASSPGQGHSNQPQHF
.	.	TRBV19	13	TRBJ1-5	TGTGCCAGTAAGTACAGTAGCAATCAGCCCCAGCATTTT	CASKYSSNQPQHF
few	.	TRBV6-1	12	TRBJ1-1	TGTGCCAGCAGTCCCCTGGACGGTGAAGCTTTCTTT	CASSPLDGEAFF
.	.	TRBV5-6	14	TRBJ2-1	TGTGCCAGCAGCCGAGACCCCCTATACAATGAGCAGTTCTTC	CASSRDPLYNEQFF
.	.	TRBV5-1	14	TRBJ1-4	TGCGCCAGCAGACAGGGCCAGGCTAATGAAAAACTGTTTTTT	CASRQGQANEKLFF
.	TRBD2	TRBV5-1	16	TRBJ2-3	TGCGCCAGCAGTATGATGACTAGCGGGAGTGGTGATACGCAGTATTTT	CASSMMTSGSGDTQYF
once	.	TRBV5-6	13	TRBJ1-2	TGTGCCAGCAGCTGGGGGCCTGGGCCTGGCTACACCTTC	CASSWGPGPGYTF
.	TRBD1	TRBV19	16	TRBJ2-6	TGTGCCAGTAGTATACGCCAGGGGGCGGGGGCCAACGTCCTGACTTTC	CASSIRQGAGANVLTF
.	.	TRBV5-8	13	TRBJ1-1	TGTGCCAGCAGCTCGCTTTCTTACACTGAAGCTTTCTTT	CASSSLSYTEAFF
few	.	TRBV19	13	TRBJ2-3	TGTGCCAGTAGTATAGGGGGCGGGGACTCGCAGTATTTT	CASSIGGGDSQYF
.	.	TRBV6-5	12	TRBJ1-2	TGTGCCAGCAGTTACACTCTGGGTGGCTACACCTTC	CASSYTLGGYTF
once	.	TRBV6-1	20	TRBJ1-5	TGTGCCAGCAGTGCTCAAACAGGGCAGGGTCTTAGTAATAGCAATCAGCCCCAGCATTTT	CASSAQTGQGLSNSNQPQHF
.	.	TRBV18	15	TRBJ2-2	TGTGCCAGCTCACCACCGACAGAGATCACCGGGGAGCTGTTTTTT	CASSPPTEITGELFF
.	.	TRBV6-5	13	TRBJ2-5	TGTGCCAGCAGTTCCCACATCGCGGAGACCCAGTACTTC	CASSSHIAETQYF
.	TRBD2	TRBV7-9	15	TRBJ2-5	TGTGCCAGCAGCTCTAGCGGGGGGCGAAAAGAGACCCAGTACTTC	CASSSSGGRKETQYF
once	.	TRBV11-2	18	TRBJ2-5	TGTGCCAGCAGCTTAGGTCAGATATCGCTCCGGGGCGGGGAGACCCAGTACTTC	CASSLGQISLRGGETQYF
.	.	TRBV6-5	14	TRBJ1-2	TGTGCCAGCACTGACAGCTCCAATAACTATGGCTACACCTTC	CASTDSSNNYGYTF
.	TRBD1	TRBV18	14	TRBJ2-1	TGTGCCAGCTCACCACCTAAACAGGGGGTCGAGCAGTTCTTC	CASSPPKQGVEQFF
.	.	TRBV5-8	14	TRBJ2-1	TGTGCCAGCAGGTCCCACCAGTCGCCGGGTGAGCAGTTCTTC	CASRSHQSPGEQFF
.	.	TRBV4-2	16	TRBJ2-6	TGTGCCAGCAGCCAACCTTCAGCCTCTGGGGCCAACGTCCTGACTTTC	CASSQPSASGANVLTF
few	.	TRBV4-1	16	TRBJ1-2	TGCGCCAGCAGCCAAGGTTACTTCTACGGGAACTATGGCTACACCTTC	CASSQGYFYGNYGYTF
.	.	TRBV6-4	14	TRBJ1-5	TGTGCCAGCAGGGGCAACAGGGTGCCACAGCCCCAGCATTTT	CASRGNRVPQPQHF
.	.	TRBV7-2	15	TRBJ1-6	TGTGCCAGCAGCCCACAAACGACAGGCAATTCACCCCTCCACTTT	CASSPQTTGNSPLHF
.	.	TRBV10-3	14	TRBJ2-3	TGTGCCATCAGTGACAGGGGACGCACAGATACGCAGTATTTT	CAISDRGRTDTQYF
.	TRBD2	TRBV12-5	16	TRBJ2-5	TGTGCTAGTGGTTTGGGTGCTAGCGGAAGGCAAGAGACCCAGTACTTC	CASGLGASGRQETQYF
few	.	TRBV4-3	14	TRBJ1-6	TGCGCCAGCAGCCAAGAGGCCGGGGCGTCACCCCTCCACTTT	CASSQEAGASPLHF
.	.	TRBV5-1	15	TRBJ2-3	TGCGCCAGCAGCTTGGTTACTAGGAGCACAGATACGCAGTATTTT	CASSLVTRSTDTQYF
.	.	TRBV30	15	TRBJ2-5	TGTGCCTGGAGTGTCGCCAGGGTAAAACAAGAGACCCAGTACTTC	CAWSVARVKQETQYF